This record covers a single T cell receptor (beta chain). This sample was taken from a study of T cells in localized non-small cell lung cancer. The assay was immunoSEQ multiplex PCR, and TCRdb's table has in-frame clones only and misses some. The sample holds 33,000 or so clones; about 80% are singletons and the top ten take roughly a sixth. The sequence was obtained from a male donor older than 55 with stage III squamous cell lung carcinoma. The sequenced sample was peripheral blood, obtained before any cancer treatment.

The CDR3 nucleotides read TGTGCCAGTAGTATAAGTGGGGGGTCTGAAGCTTTCTTT. Its translation: CASSISGGSEAFF. The J gene is TRBJ1-1, the V gene TRBV19, with D possibly TRBD1 on 5 matching bases. In germline, CDR1 is LNHDA, CDR2 SQIVND (reference sequence). Trimming removed 2 bases from V and 6 bases from J, with 10 bases in between. The length of the CDR3 is 13 residues.